One and the same sample provided the 30 T cell receptor beta chains below, sequenced in a study of blood T cell repertoires in COVID-19. Libraries were prepared by immunoSEQ multiplex PCR; TCRdb keeps only in-frame clonotypes and omits some of them. The profile shows around 32,000 clones, approximately 95% of them singletons. The sequenced sample was peripheral blood. The source of these receptors is a male donor with active COVID-19.

The CDR3 spells CAIPGTGPNNEQFF. CDR3 sequence (DNA): TGTGCCATCCCCGGGACAGGGCCTAACAATGAGCAGTTCTTC. V and J are TRBV21-1 and TRBJ2-1; TRBD1 is taken as the D call from the table, unchecked against the DNA. TRBV21-1 is shown as a pseudogene. This CDR3 comprises 14 residues.

CDR3 amino acids: CASRMSGFMNTEAFF. The CDR3 bases are TGTGCCAGCAGAATGAGTGGTTTCATGAACACTGAAGCTTTCTTT. The chain couples TRBV27 to TRBJ1-1, with unresolved D. CDR1 is MNHEY and CDR2 is SMNVEV in the germline V gene (reference sequence). The CDR3 spans 15 residues. Trimming cost V 6 bases and J 0 bases, with 14 bases left between them.

CDR3 protein: CASNSVRGGRTDTQYF. The CDR3 DNA reads TGTGCCAGCAATTCAGTCCGGGGGGGCCGGACAGATACGCAGTATTTT. V usage is TRBV7-2 and J usage is TRBJ2-3; 8 bases are a match to TRBD2. Unmatched junction bases numbered 12, after V lost 7 bases and J lost 3 bases. This CDR3 has 16 amino acids. From germline, CDR1 is SGHTA and CDR2 FQGNSA.

This sequence joins TRBV29-1 and TRBJ2-3; TRBD1 agrees at 9 bases. The V gene end was trimmed by 6 bases and the J gene end by 3 bases; junction bases not matched to a gene: 10. CDR1 is SQVTM and CDR2 is ANQGSEA in the germline V gene. This CDR3 comprises 15 residues. CDR3 in amino acids: CSVILRDRETDTQYF. The CDR3 nucleotides are TGCAGCGTAATACTCCGGGACAGGGAGACAGATACGCAGTATTTT.

The rearrangement links TRBV27 to TRBJ2-2, with TRBD1 matching 7 bases. The V and J ends lost 3 bases and 1 base, in that order; junction bases with no gene match: 2. Germline lookup yields CDR1 MNHEY and CDR2 SMNVEV (reference sequence). The CDR3 covers 15 residues. The CDR3 DNA reads TGTGCCAGCAGTTTTCGGACAGGGAACACCGGGGAGCTGTTTTTT. This gives the protein CASSFRTGNTGELFF.

The chain employs TRBV19 and TRBJ2-7, with D possibly being TRBD1 (5 bases). The CDR3 spans 14 residues. Trimming took 7 bases from V and 4 from J, leaving 17 bases between them. Germline lookup yields CDR1 LNHDA and CDR2 SQIVND (reference sequence). The CDR3 protein is CASTPNKGRYEQYF. For the CDR3, the DNA is TGTGCCAGTACCCCGAACAAGGGGCGTTACGAGCAGTACTTC.

The chain recombines TRBV6-2 or TRBV6-3 with TRBJ1-2; no clear D gene. This CDR3 has 13 residues. V lost 6 bases, J lost 1 base, and 9 bases lay in between. CDR1 and CDR2 (germline): MNHEY, SVGEGT. The CDR3 sequence: CASSPGVNYGYTF. The DNA of the CDR3 is TGTGCCAGCAGCCCGGGAGTTAACTATGGCTACACCTTC.

V usage is TRBV6-5 and J usage is TRBJ1-1, with a weak D call TRBD1 (6 bases). Deletions cut 5 bases from V and 4 bases from J, with 14 bases between. Germline V gene sequence: CDR1 MNHEY, CDR2 SVGAGI. This CDR3 contains 14 residues. CDR3 DNA sequence: TGTGCCAGCAGTAGGAAAGGGGGTGGCACTGAAGCTTTCTTT. It specifies CASSRKGGGTEAFF.

A remark on this clone: Other nucleotide sequences in the sample specify the same CDR3. The chain recombines TRBV20-1 with TRBJ2-7; D unresolved. The germline V gene encodes CDR1 DFQATT and CDR2 SNEGSKA (reference sequence). This CDR3 is 11 amino acids long. The V end was cut by 3 bases, the J end by 5 bases, with 8 bases between. Here the CDR3 DNA reads TGCAGTGCTAGGTCTGGCCACGAGCAGTACTTC. Amino acid sequence: CSARSGHEQYF.

The rearrangement joins TRBV19 to TRBJ2-3; no reliable D call. Germline V gene data show CDR1 as LNHDA and CDR2 as SQIVND (reference sequence). Trimming shortened V by 7 bases and J by 6 bases, and 14 bases separated the two germline ends. The CDR3 contains 13 residues. CDR3 nucleotides: TGTGCCAGTAAGAAGTCTCTCAGGGATACGCAGTATTTT. Its translation: CASKKSLRDTQYF.

In this sample, this clone turned up once. This chain links TRBV5-1 with TRBJ1-2, with 10 bases identical to TRBD1. V trimming: 3 bases; J trimming: 3 bases; junction bases outside the gene matches: 5. This CDR3 region has 15 residues. Per the germline V gene, CDR1 is SGHRS and CDR2 is YFSETQ. CDR3 in DNA: TGCGCCAGCAGCTCAACTGGACAGGGGGACTATGGCTACACCTTC. This codes for CASSSTGQGDYGYTF.

J is TRBJ1-1 and V is TRBV7-8; the match to TRBD1 covers 8 bases. V gave up 0 bases and J gave up 11 bases; unmatched junction bases: 11. CDR1 is SGHVS, CDR2 FQNEAQ, per germline. The CDR3 totals 15 residues. The CDR3 nucleotides are TGTGCCAGCAGCTTAGCGCCAGGGGGCTACCTTCCGGCTTTCTTT. Its protein is CASSLAPGGYLPAFF.

This rearrangement joins TRBV9 to TRBJ2-2, with D possibly being TRBD2 (6 bases). Trimming took off 2 bases at V and 0 bases at J, with 11 bases between the two ends. The CDR3 sequence is 16 residues long. Germline V gives CDR1 SGDLS, CDR2 YYNGEE. Here the CDR3 reads CASSVVADANTGELFF. DNA for the CDR3: TGTGCCAGCAGCGTTGTAGCGGACGCGAACACCGGGGAGCTGTTTTTT.

This sequence joins TRBV19 and TRBJ1-5, with a tentative D call TRBD1 (6 bases). V was shortened by 1 base and J by 4 bases, with 11 bases between the two germline ends. Germline assignment: CDR1 LNHDA and CDR2 SQIVND (reference sequence). The CDR3 runs 15 residues. This chain's CDR3 is CASSIGQGLNQPQHF. CDR3 coding DNA: TGTGCCAGTAGTATAGGGCAGGGGTTGAATCAGCCCCAGCATTTT.

The V gene is TRBV5-4, the J gene TRBJ1-2; 7 bases line up with TRBD1. In germline, CDR1 is SGHNT, CDR2 YYREEE (reference sequence). Unmatched junction bases numbered 19, after V lost 6 bases and J lost 5 bases. This CDR3 has 17 amino acids. The CDR3 reads CASTPLRGRQGYYGYTF. CDR3 coding DNA: TGTGCCAGCACCCCGTTAAGAGGGAGACAGGGATATTATGGCTACACCTTC.

The V gene is TRBV2, the J gene TRBJ1-2, with D maybe TRBD1 (6 bases). This CDR3 spans 12 amino acids. Germline-derived CDR1 and CDR2 are SNHLY and FYNNEI. Trimming left V 5 bases short and J 6 bases short, with 10 bases between. This CDR3 reads CASSFRQDGYTF. In DNA form, the CDR3 reads TGTGCCAGCAGTTTCCGACAGGATGGCTACACCTTC.

The chain uses TRBV20-1 and TRBJ2-7; D gene unclear. V lost 5 bases to trimming and J lost 7 bases, with 12 bases between them. CDR1 and CDR2 from the germline V gene are DFQATT and SNEGSKA (reference sequence). This CDR3 region has 11 residues. The CDR3 loop reads CSARVSREQYF. The CDR3 DNA is TGCAGTGCTCGGGTCTCTCGGGAGCAGTACTTC.

The chain links TRBV4-2 to TRBJ1-4; D might be TRBD1 (6 bases). Trimming took 5 bases from V and 3 from J, leaving 10 bases between them. The CDR3 is made up of 14 amino acids. The V gene's germline CDR1 is LGHNA and CDR2 YNFKEQ. This CDR3 is CASSSQGANEKLFF. CDR3 in DNA: TGTGCCAGCAGCTCACAGGGAGCTAATGAAAAACTGTTTTTT.

The count of this clone is one. The chain uses TRBV6-5 and TRBJ1-1; D is possibly TRBD1 (6 bases). V was trimmed by 6 bases and J by 0 bases, leaving 14 bases between them. Per germline, CDR1 MNHEY and CDR2 SVGAGI. The CDR3 runs to 15 residues. The CDR3 coding sequence is TGTGCCAGCAGCAAGGAACAGGGACTGAACACTGAAGCTTTCTTT. Its protein is CASSKEQGLNTEAFF.

The chain is built from TRBV7-2 and TRBJ2-3; D is undetermined. V was trimmed by 5 bases and J by 6 bases, leaving 9 bases between them. This CDR3 is built from 12 residues. The germline V gene has CDR1 SGHTA and CDR2 FQGNSA. The CDR3 DNA reads TGTGCCAGCAGCCCCAACTTGGATACGCAGTATTTT. Its protein is CASSPNLDTQYF.

V and J are TRBV6-6 and TRBJ1-2, with D possibly being TRBD1 (5 bases). The germline CDR1 and CDR2 sequences are MNHNY and SVGAGI (reference sequence). CDR3 size: 13 residues. Trimming left V 6 bases short and J 4 bases short, with 12 bases between. The CDR3 DNA is TGTGCCAGCAGACCCGCTAGGGGCTATGGCTACACCTTC. The encoded protein is CASRPARGYGYTF.

The V call is TRBV28, the J call TRBJ2-3; TRBD1 matches at 10 bases. Germline V lookup: CDR1 MDHEN, CDR2 SYDVKM. The CDR3 length is 17 residues. V lost 5 bases to trimming and J lost 5 bases; unmatched junction nucleotides: 13. CDR3 DNA sequence: TGTGCCAGCAGTACCCCCCGTCTGGGACAGGGGAAAGATACGCAGTATTTT. Its translation: CASSTPRLGQGKDTQYF. The variable domain in full, with the rest retrieved from reference TRBV28 and TRBJ2-3, is DVKVTQSSRYLVKRTGEKVFLECVQDMDHENMFWYRQDPGLGLRLIYFSYDVKMKEKGDIPEGYSVSREKKERFSLILESASTNQTSMYLCASSTPRLGQGKDTQYFGPGTRLTVL.

The rearrangement links TRBV9 to TRBJ1-4; 8 nucleotides align to TRBD1. This CDR3 comprises 13 residues. Germline CDR1 is SGDLS and CDR2 is YYNGEE. The J segment lost 8 bases and the V segment lost 3 bases, leaving 3 bases of the junction unmatched. CDR3 sequence: CASSAGQGEKLFF. The CDR3 nucleotides are TGTGCCAGCAGCGCTGGACAGGGCGAAAAACTGTTTTTT.

The chain has TRBV3-1 (or the pseudogene TRBV3-2) and TRBJ2-6, with TRBD1 identical over 7 bases. Per germline, CDR1 LGHDT and CDR2 YNNKEL (reference sequence). The CDR3 covers 20 residues. V lost 3 bases, J lost 0 bases, and 14 bases stayed unmatched. CDR3 coding DNA: TGTGCCAGCAGCCACCCCACACGACAGGGTTTGATCTCTGGGGCCAACGTCCTGACTTTC. The encoded protein is CASSHPTRQGLISGANVLTF.

The rearrangement links TRBV5-1 to TRBJ2-5, with 9 bases that match TRBD2. Germline V gene sequence: CDR1 SGHRS, CDR2 YFSETQ. Trimming cost V 4 bases and J 9 bases; bases outside gene matches: 13. The CDR3 sequence is 15 residues long. In nucleotides, the CDR3 is TGCGCCAGCAGCCCCGGCGGGGGGGGACTCGCGGCCCAGTACTTC. As protein: CASSPGGGGLAAQYF.

This chain uses TRBV11-2 with TRBJ1-1, with TRBD1 matching over 7 bases. Germline assignment: CDR1 SGHAT and CDR2 FQNNGV. This CDR3 spans 15 amino acids. V was pared by 5 bases and J by 6 bases, with 12 bases of the junction left unmatched. The CDR3 sequence is CASSPYPDRRAEAFF. In nucleotides, the CDR3 is TGTGCCAGCAGCCCCTACCCGGACAGGCGCGCTGAAGCTTTCTTT.

The chain carries TRBV20-1 and TRBJ2-2; D perhaps matches TRBD2 (6 bases). CDR1 DFQATT and CDR2 SNEGSKA come from the germline V gene (reference sequence). The CDR3 extends over 11 amino acids. V shed 5 bases and J shed 8 bases, with 9 bases lying between them. The CDR3 DNA follows: TGCAGTGCTTGGGGGGTTGGGGAGCTGTTTTTT. It translates to CSAWGVGELFF.

The chain links TRBV9 to TRBJ2-1, with 9 bases identical to TRBD1. CDR1 is SGDLS and CDR2 is YYNGEE in the germline V gene. The J segment lost 4 bases and the V segment lost 0 bases, leaving 5 bases of the junction unmatched. The CDR3 covers 16 residues. CDR3 residues: CASSVVGTGNYNEQFF. The CDR3 DNA reads TGTGCCAGCAGCGTAGTTGGGACAGGGAATTACAATGAGCAGTTCTTC. The whole variable domain, remainder taken from reference TRBV9 and TRBJ2-1, is DSGVTQTPKHLITATGQRVTLRCSPRSGDLSVYWYQQSLDQGLQFLIQYYNGEERAKGNILERFSAQQFPDLHSELNLSSLELGDSALYFCASSVVGTGNYNEQFFGPGTRLTVL.

The rearrangement joins TRBV9 to TRBJ2-1; D is perhaps TRBD2 (6 bases). V lost 4 bases and J 7 bases, leaving 21 bases between the germline ends. Germline loops: CDR1 SGDLS, CDR2 YYNGEE. This CDR3 spans 16 amino acids. The CDR3 DNA reads TGTGCCAGCAGCCCCCTCACGGAACGGGGGAAAAATGAGCAGTTCTTC. Protein: CASSPLTERGKNEQFF.

The chain joins TRBV5-6 to TRBJ2-1; D might be TRBD1 (6 bases). V shed 0 bases and J shed 9 bases, with 16 bases lying between them. This CDR3 region has 15 residues. Looked up from germline, CDR1 is SGHDT and CDR2 is YYEEEE. CDR3 in amino acids: CASSLAPGEYGEQFF. The CDR3 region has the DNA TGTGCCAGCAGCTTGGCCCCAGGGGAATATGGTGAGCAGTTCTTC.